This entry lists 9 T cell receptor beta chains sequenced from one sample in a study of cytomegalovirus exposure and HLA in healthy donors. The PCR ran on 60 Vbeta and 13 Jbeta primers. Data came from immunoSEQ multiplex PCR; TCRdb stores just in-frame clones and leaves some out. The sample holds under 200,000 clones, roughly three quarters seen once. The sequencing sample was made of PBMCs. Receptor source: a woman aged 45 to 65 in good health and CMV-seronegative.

CDR3: CASSPFPDLDARAQYF. The CDR3, as DNA: TGCGCCAGCAGCCCTTTTCCGGACCTAGACGCCAGGGCGCAGTATTTT. This rearrangement joins TRBV4-1 to TRBJ2-3, with a possible D match to TRBD1 (5 bases). V lost 4 bases and J lost 10, with 24 bases in between. Germline CDR1 is MGHRA and CDR2 is YSYEKL. The CDR3 loop spans 16 amino acids.

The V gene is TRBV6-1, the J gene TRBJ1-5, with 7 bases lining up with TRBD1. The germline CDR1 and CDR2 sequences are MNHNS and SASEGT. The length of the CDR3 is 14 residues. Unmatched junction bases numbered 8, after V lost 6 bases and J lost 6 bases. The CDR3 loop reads CASREGQTGQPQHF. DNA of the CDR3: TGTGCCAGCAGAGAGGGACAGACCGGTCAGCCCCAGCATTTT.

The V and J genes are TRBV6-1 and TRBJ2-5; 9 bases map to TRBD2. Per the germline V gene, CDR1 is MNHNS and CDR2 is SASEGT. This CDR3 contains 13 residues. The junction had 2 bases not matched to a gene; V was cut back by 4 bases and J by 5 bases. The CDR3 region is CASSGGGVETQYF. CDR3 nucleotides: TGTGCCAGCAGTGGCGGGGGGGTCGAGACCCAGTACTTC.

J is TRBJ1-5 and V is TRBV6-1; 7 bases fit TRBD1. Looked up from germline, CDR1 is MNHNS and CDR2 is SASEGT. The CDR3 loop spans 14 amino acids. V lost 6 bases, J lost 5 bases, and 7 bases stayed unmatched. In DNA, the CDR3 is TGTGCCAGCAGGTTGGGACAGTCCGATCAGCCCCAGCATTTT. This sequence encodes CASRLGQSDQPQHF.

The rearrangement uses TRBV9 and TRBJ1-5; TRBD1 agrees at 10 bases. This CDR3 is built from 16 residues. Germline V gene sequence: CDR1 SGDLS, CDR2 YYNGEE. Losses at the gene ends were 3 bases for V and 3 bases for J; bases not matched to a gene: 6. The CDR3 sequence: CASSEGGTGDNQPQHF. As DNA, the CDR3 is TGTGCCAGCAGCGAGGGAGGGACAGGGGACAATCAGCCCCAGCATTTT. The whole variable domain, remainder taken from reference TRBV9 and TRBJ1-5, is DSGVTQTPKHLITATGQRVTLRCSPRSGDLSVYWYQQSLDQGLQFLIQYYNGEERAKGNILERFSAQQFPDLHSELNLSSLELGDSALYFCASSEGGTGDNQPQHFGDGTRLSIL.

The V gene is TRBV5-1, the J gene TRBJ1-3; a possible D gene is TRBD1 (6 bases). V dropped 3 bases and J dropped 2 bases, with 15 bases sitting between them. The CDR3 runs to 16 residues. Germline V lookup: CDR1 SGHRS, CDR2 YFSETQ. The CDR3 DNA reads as TGCGCCAGCAGCTCCGCGGGGGGCCGAGCTGGAAACACCATATATTTT. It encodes CASSSAGGRAGNTIYF.

The DNA of the CDR3 is TGCGCCAGCAGCTTGGCAGGGTTGGTCGGGGAGCTGTTTTTT. Amino acid sequence: CASSLAGLVGELFF. The chain links TRBV5-1 to TRBJ2-2; D is possibly TRBD1 (5 bases). CDR3 length: 14 amino acids. CDR1 and CDR2 (germline): SGHRS, YFSETQ. V shed 0 bases and J shed 7 bases, with 10 bases lying between them.

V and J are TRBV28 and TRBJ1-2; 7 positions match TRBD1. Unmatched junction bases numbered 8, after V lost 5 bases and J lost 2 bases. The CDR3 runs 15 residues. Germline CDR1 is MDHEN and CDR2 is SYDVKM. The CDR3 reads CASSTLRGRNYGYTF. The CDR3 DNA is TGTGCCAGCAGTACTCTGAGGGGGCGAAACTATGGCTACACCTTC.

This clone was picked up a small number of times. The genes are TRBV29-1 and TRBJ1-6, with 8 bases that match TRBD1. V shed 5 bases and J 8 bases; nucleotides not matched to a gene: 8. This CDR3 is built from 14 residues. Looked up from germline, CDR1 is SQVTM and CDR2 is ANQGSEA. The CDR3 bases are TGCAGCGTTAGAGACCAGGGGGCGGATTCACCCCTCCACTTT. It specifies CSVRDQGADSPLHF.